The rows below give T cell receptor beta chains drawn from one sample of a study of blood T cell repertoires in COVID-19. Produced via immunoSEQ multiplex PCR; TCRdb's table is partial and in-frame only. This sample has 130,000 to 150,000 clones, with roughly 88% found just once. The source material was PBMCs or T cells enriched from blood (not recorded which). The receptor source for this set is a woman aged 25 to 39 with acute COVID-19. Both conserved end residues are part of each CDR3. The order of the fields is clone size, J gene, V gene, D gene, CDR3 protein, CDR3 DNA. D genes are given only for firm matches. Only part of the rows carry a size: once, few, many, or a class if the clone is expanded.

size: NA
J: TRBJ2-7
V: TRBV7-3
D: TRBD2
CDR3: CASVGLLAGANEQYF
DNA: TGTGCCAGCGTGGGGTTACTAGCGGGAGCGAACGAGCAGTACTTC

size: NA
J: TRBJ2-7
V: TRBV6-5
D: NA
CDR3: CASSYRDYEQYF
DNA: TGTGCCAGTAGCTACCGGGACTACGAGCAGTACTTC

size: NA
J: TRBJ2-7
V: TRBV6-4
D: NA
CDR3: CASRQGGNYEQYF
DNA: TGTGCCAGCAGGCAGGGGGGAAACTACGAGCAGTACTTT

size: NA
J: TRBJ1-2
V: TRBV19
D: NA
CDR3: CASGPYGYTF
DNA: TGTGCCAGCGGTCCTTATGGCTACACCTTC

size: NA
J: TRBJ2-1
V: TRBV24-1
D: NA
CDR3: CATSDLRRGSINEQFF
DNA: TGTGCCACCAGTGATTTGCGCAGGGGATCAATCAATGAGCAGTTCTTC

size: NA
J: TRBJ2-7
V: TRBV2
D: NA
CDR3: CASTYTSYEQYF
DNA: TGTGCCAGCACCTATACCTCCTACGAGCAGTACTTC

size: few
J: TRBJ1-2
V: TRBV7-2
D: NA
CDR3: CASSSGSGYGYTF
DNA: TGTGCCAGCAGCTCGGGGTCGGGCTATGGCTACACCTTC

size: once
J: TRBJ2-7
V: TRBV5-6
D: TRBD1
CDR3: CASSLSYQGEDYEQYF
DNA: TGTGCCAGCAGCTTGAGCTACCAGGGGGAAGACTACGAGCAGTACTTC

size: NA
J: TRBJ1-4
V: TRBV4-1
D: TRBD1
CDR3: CASSLPSTGAANEKLFF
DNA: TGCGCCAGCAGCCTACCATCCACAGGGGCAGCTAATGAAAAACTGTTTTTT

size: NA
J: TRBJ2-7
V: TRBV4-1
D: TRBD2
CDR3: CASTPQTGTSSNYEQYF
DNA: TGCGCCAGCACACCGCAAACCGGGACTAGCTCGAATTACGAGCAGTACTTC

size: few
J: TRBJ1-3
V: TRBV5-1
D: NA
CDR3: CASSPGLLPGNTIYF
DNA: TGCGCCAGCAGCCCGGGACTTCTCCCTGGAAACACCATATATTTT

size: NA
J: TRBJ2-7
V: TRBV28
D: TRBD1
CDR3: CASSSKPGQGYYEQYF
DNA: TGTGCCAGCAGTTCCAAACCGGGACAGGGTTACTACGAGCAGTACTTC

size: NA
J: TRBJ2-1
V: TRBV9
D: TRBD2
CDR3: CASSEGTSGSSYNEQFF
DNA: TGTGCCAGCAGCGAGGGGACTAGCGGGAGCAGTTACAATGAGCAGTTCTTC

size: NA
J: TRBJ2-4
V: TRBV11-1
D: TRBD2
CDR3: CASSTGGVFNIQYF
DNA: TGTGCCAGCAGCACTGGGGGGGTTTTCAACATTCAGTACTTC

size: NA
J: TRBJ2-3
V: TRBV5-1
D: TRBD2
CDR3: CASSAGGPTDTQYF
DNA: TGCGCCAGCAGTGCGGGAGGGCCAACAGATACGCAGTATTTT

size: NA
J: TRBJ2-1
V: TRBV3-1/TRBV3-2
D: TRBD2
CDR3: CASSQDSSSGSNEQFF
DNA: TGTGCCAGCAGCCAAGATTCGTCTAGCGGGAGCAATGAGCAGTTCTTC

size: once
J: TRBJ2-7
V: TRBV3-1/TRBV3-2
D: TRBD2
CDR3: CASSQADPGLGYEQYF
DNA: TGTGCCAGCAGCCAAGCAGACCCGGGACTAGGCTACGAGCAGTACTTC

size: NA
J: TRBJ1-3
V: TRBV9
D: NA
CDR3: CASSVTGSGNTIYF
DNA: TGTGCCAGCAGCGTAACAGGGTCTGGAAACACCATATATTTT

size: NA
J: TRBJ2-3
V: TRBV20-1
D: TRBD2
CDR3: CSASSQITSGLTTDTQYF
DNA: TGCAGTGCTAGTAGTCAAATAACTAGCGGGTTGACCACAGATACGCAGTATTTT

size: NA
J: TRBJ1-2
V: TRBV10-3
D: TRBD1
CDR3: CAIRVGQANYGYTF
DNA: TGTGCCATCAGGGTAGGACAGGCTAACTATGGCTACACCTTC

size: NA
J: TRBJ1-2
V: TRBV25-1
D: NA
CDR3: CASSAGYGYTF
DNA: TGTGCCAGCAGTGCAGGGTATGGCTACACCTTC

size: NA
J: TRBJ1-2
V: TRBV28
D: NA
CDR3: CASSPPGLNGYTF
DNA: TGTGCCAGCAGTCCCCCGGGATTAAATGGCTACACCTTC

size: NA
J: TRBJ1-2
V: TRBV4-3
D: NA
CDR3: CASSQGGTSDGYTF
DNA: TGCGCCAGCAGCCAAGGCGGGACCTCGGATGGCTACACCTTC

size: NA
J: TRBJ1-1
V: TRBV7-9
D: TRBD1
CDR3: CASSLGGGRGTIRNTEAFF
DNA: TGTGCCAGCAGCTTAGGAGGGGGCAGGGGGACGATCCGGAACACTGAAGCTTTCTTT

size: NA
J: TRBJ2-6
V: TRBV9
D: NA
CDR3: CASSARRGSGANVLTF
DNA: TGTGCCAGCAGCGCCCGGAGGGGCTCTGGGGCCAACGTCCTGACTTTC

size: NA
J: TRBJ1-5
V: TRBV10-3
D: TRBD1
CDR3: CAISEWDSLVNQPQHF
DNA: TGTGCCATCAGTGAGTGGGACAGTTTGGTCAATCAGCCCCAGCATTTT

size: NA
J: TRBJ2-5
V: TRBV9
D: NA
CDR3: CASSVEKQGTQYF
DNA: TGTGCCAGCAGCGTAGAGAAACAGGGGACCCAGTACTTC

size: NA
J: TRBJ1-5
V: TRBV10-3
D: NA
CDR3: CAISESGRSNQPQHF
DNA: TGTGCCATCAGTGAGTCGGGGAGAAGCAATCAGCCCCAGCATTTT

size: NA
J: TRBJ2-7
V: TRBV19
D: TRBD2
CDR3: CASSIGPSGIYEQYF
DNA: TGTGCCAGTAGTATAGGGCCTAGCGGGATCTACGAGCAGTACTTC

size: once
J: TRBJ1-4
V: TRBV14
D: NA
CDR3: CASSHLGSDEKLFF
DNA: TGTGCCAGCAGCCATCTAGGGAGTGATGAAAAACTGTTTTTT

size: NA
J: TRBJ2-7
V: TRBV11-2
D: NA
CDR3: CASSLDLSAYEQYF
DNA: TGTGCCAGCAGCTTAGATCTCAGCGCCTACGAGCAGTACTTC

size: NA
J: TRBJ2-3
V: TRBV10-3
D: NA
CDR3: CAISENPRGTDTQYF
DNA: TGTGCCATCAGTGAGAACCCCCGGGGCACAGATACGCAGTATTTT

size: NA
J: TRBJ2-5
V: TRBV9
D: NA
CDR3: CASSVTETQYF
DNA: TGTGCCAGCAGCGTAACTGAGACCCAGTACTTC

size: NA
J: TRBJ2-5
V: TRBV19
D: TRBD2
CDR3: CASSGGGFQETQYF
DNA: TGTGCCAGTAGCGGCGGGGGTTTTCAAGAGACCCAGTACTTC

size: NA
J: TRBJ1-2
V: TRBV6-2/TRBV6-3
D: NA
CDR3: CASSYPRTGYGYTF
DNA: TGTGCCAGCAGTTACCCAAGGACTGGATATGGCTACACCTTC

size: NA
J: TRBJ2-1
V: TRBV5-5
D: NA
CDR3: CASTSSIQGHPSSYNEQFF
DNA: TGTGCCAGCACCTCCTCTATACAGGGACACCCGAGCTCCTACAATGAGCAGTTCTTC

size: NA
J: TRBJ1-2
V: TRBV15
D: NA
CDR3: CATSRDTGLNYGYTF
DNA: TGTGCCACCAGCAGAGATACAGGTCTTAACTATGGCTACACCTTC

size: NA
J: TRBJ1-1
V: TRBV19
D: NA
CDR3: CASHSIRRGRYTEAFF
DNA: TGTGCCTCTCACAGTATTCGGAGGGGCCGGTACACTGAAGCTTTCTTT

size: NA
J: TRBJ2-7
V: TRBV28
D: NA
CDR3: CASTLGGPYEQYF
DNA: TGTGCCAGCACCCTCGGGGGGCCCTACGAGCAGTACTTC

size: NA
J: TRBJ1-1
V: TRBV5-6
D: TRBD1
CDR3: CASSLYTGGTEAFF
DNA: TGTGCCAGCAGCTTATACACAGGGGGCACTGAAGCTTTCTTT

size: NA
J: TRBJ2-3
V: TRBV6-5
D: NA
CDR3: CASSLRVSDTQYF
DNA: TGTGCCAGCAGCTTGCGGGTATCGGATACGCAGTATTTT

size: NA
J: TRBJ1-6
V: TRBV25-1
D: NA
CDR3: CASSDLRQDNSPLHF
DNA: TGTGCCAGCAGTGATTTGCGCCAGGATAATTCACCCCTCCACTTT

size: NA
J: TRBJ2-3
V: TRBV4-1
D: NA
CDR3: CASSQDTGYADTQYF
DNA: TGCGCCAGCAGCCAAGATACAGGGTATGCAGATACGCAGTATTTT

size: NA
J: TRBJ1-6
V: TRBV15
D: TRBD1
CDR3: CATSRGQDSSPLHF
DNA: TGTGCCACCAGCAGGGGACAGGATAGTTCACCCCTCCACTTT

size: NA
J: TRBJ2-4
V: TRBV28
D: NA
CDR3: CASSVAKNIQYF
DNA: TGTGCCAGCAGCGTAGCCAAAAACATTCAGTACTTC

size: NA
J: TRBJ2-7
V: TRBV4-2
D: NA
CDR3: CASSQRFGGRTGGIEQYF
DNA: TGTGCCAGCAGCCAAAGGTTCGGCGGTCGGACAGGCGGGATCGAGCAGTACTTC

size: NA
J: TRBJ2-5
V: TRBV28
D: TRBD1
CDR3: CASSQNRGRSGVSQETQYF
DNA: TGTGCCAGCAGTCAGAACAGGGGGCGAAGTGGGGTTAGCCAAGAGACCCAGTACTTC

size: NA
J: TRBJ1-1
V: TRBV18
D: NA
CDR3: CASSPPTGVDTEAFF
DNA: TGTGCCAGCTCACCACCGACGGGGGTTGACACTGAAGCTTTCTTT

size: NA
J: TRBJ2-7
V: TRBV5-1
D: TRBD1
CDR3: CASSRDRDPSYEQYF
DNA: TGCGCCAGCAGCCGGGACAGGGATCCCTCCTACGAGCAGTACTTC

size: NA
J: TRBJ1-4
V: TRBV28
D: NA
CDR3: CASSFSINEKLFF
DNA: TGTGCCAGCAGTTTTTCCATTAATGAAAAACTGTTTTTT

size: NA
J: TRBJ2-7
V: TRBV7-9
D: NA
CDR3: CASSQGSQGLYEQYF
DNA: TGTGCCAGCAGCCAGGGGAGTCAGGGCCTCTACGAGCAGTACTTC

size: few
J: TRBJ1-5
V: TRBV3-1/TRBV3-2
D: NA
CDR3: CASSQVGEYQPQHF
DNA: TGTGCCAGCAGCCAAGTGGGCGAGTATCAGCCCCAGCATTTT

size: NA
J: TRBJ2-1
V: TRBV2
D: NA
CDR3: CASNKGASVSLRSYNEQFF
DNA: TGTGCCAGCAATAAAGGGGCTAGCGTATCGCTTAGGTCCTACAATGAGCAGTTCTTC

size: NA
J: TRBJ2-3
V: TRBV28
D: NA
CDR3: CASSLRNRPDTQYF
DNA: TGTGCCAGCAGTTTACGGAACAGGCCAGATACGCAGTATTTT

size: NA
J: TRBJ2-7
V: TRBV30
D: NA
CDR3: CAWTQAHEQYF
DNA: TGTGCCTGGACCCAGGCCCACGAGCAGTACTTC

size: once
J: TRBJ2-1
V: TRBV6-2/TRBV6-3
D: TRBD1
CDR3: CASSNPGQGDYNEQFF
DNA: TGTGCCAGCAGTAATCCGGGACAGGGGGACTACAATGAGCAGTTCTTC

size: NA
J: TRBJ1-6
V: TRBV21-1
D: NA
CDR3: CASSIIEWGSSYNSPLHF
DNA: TGTGCCAGCAGCATAATCGAATGGGGCAGCTCCTATAATTCACCCCTCCACTTT